The 27 T cell receptor beta chains listed next were all sequenced from one sample in a study of monozygotic twins with inflammatory bowel disease (dated by TCRdb to about 2019). The library was built by means of 5' RACE. TCRdb records Illumina HiSeq 2500 as the sequencer. Following TCRdb reprocessing, every CDR3 protein sequence forms one entry, and DNA is not provided. The data table for this sample lists approximately 400,000 distinct CDR3 sequences. Clones ranked in the top ten supply 2% to 2.5% of the sample. Sequenced input: blood. These receptors were taken from a human donor with ulcerative colitis or Crohn's disease, or a healthy co-twin of an affected twin (not recorded which).

J is TRBJ2-3 and V is TRBV6-5; TCRdb picks TRBD2, but there is no DNA to check that call. The CDR3 runs to 15 residues. Germline values: CDR1 MNHEY, CDR2 SVGAGI. The CDR3 loop is CASRGGTSGDDTQYF.

The chain has TRBV5-1 and TRBJ2-1; TCRdb calls TRBD2, which cannot be checked without DNA. Germline-derived CDR1 and CDR2 are SGHRS and YFSETQ. CDR3 length equals 15 residues. This CDR3 reads CASSSGSSGNNEQFF.

The CDR3 loop is CASSRRQMNYGYTF. J is TRBJ1-2 and V is TRBV12-3 or TRBV12-4; the TRBD1 assignment by TCRdb is unverifiable without DNA. CDR3 length equals 14 residues.

The rearrangement links TRBV3-1 to TRBJ2-3; no DNA is available, so the TRBD2 call from TCRdb remains unchecked. This CDR3 is built from 18 residues. The germline V gene encodes CDR1 LGHDT and CDR2 YNNKEL (reference sequence). The CDR3 sequence: CASSTSRVSGGGTDTQYF.

The chain links TRBV9 to TRBJ2-2. This CDR3 has 12 residues. Germline CDR1 SGDLS, CDR2 YYNGEE. This CDR3 is CASSIITGELFF.

The chain combines TRBV7-2 with TRBJ2-3; TCRdb reports TRBD2, a call that lacks DNA to check it against. Germline values: CDR1 SGHTA, CDR2 FQGNSA. This CDR3 spans 16 amino acids. This CDR3 is CASSASLLASTDTQYF.

This sequence joins TRBV4-3 and TRBJ1-2; TCRdb designates TRBD1, a call that cannot be tested without DNA. The CDR3 runs 16 residues. Per the germline V gene, CDR1 is LGHNA and CDR2 is YSLEER. CDR3 loop: CASSQAPGQASYGYTF.

V and J are TRBV5-4 and TRBJ2-5; the D call of TRBD1 rests on TCRdb alone, since no DNA is present to check it. Germline loops: CDR1 SGHNT, CDR2 YYREEE (reference sequence). This CDR3 has 15 amino acids. The CDR3 is CASSSLEVRVETQYF.

The CDR3 reads CASSQVGRDHEQYF. The chain has TRBV14 and TRBJ2-7; the TRBD1 assignment by TCRdb is unverifiable without DNA. The germline V gene has CDR1 SGHDN and CDR2 FVKESK. The CDR3 is 14 residues long.

This CDR3 is CSAAGPRGNQPQHF. V gene TRBV20-1 combines with J gene TRBJ1-5. The CDR3 is 14 residues long. Germline assignment: CDR1 DFQATT and CDR2 SNEGSKA (reference sequence).

The chain couples TRBV5-1 to TRBJ2-3; the TCRdb call, TRBD2, lacks DNA for checking. The CDR3 is 16 residues long. The germline CDR1 and CDR2 sequences are SGHRS and YFSETQ. The CDR3: CASSSRTSVQRDTQYF.

This rearrangement joins TRBV29-1 to TRBJ1-5. The CDR3 runs to 13 residues. Per the germline V gene, CDR1 is SQVTM and CDR2 is ANQGSEA. CDR3 sequence reads: CSVGQDRNQPQHF.

This chain links TRBV9 with TRBJ2-2. The CDR3 runs to 15 residues. CDR1 is SGDLS and CDR2 is YYNGEE in the germline V gene. The CDR3 is CASSTRGGLTGELFF.

J is TRBJ2-7 and V is TRBV7-9; TCRdb names TRBD1, which stays unverified in the absence of DNA. This CDR3 comprises 11 residues. Germline values: CDR1 SEHNR, CDR2 FQNEAQ (reference sequence). The CDR3 sequence: CASSQDRDQYF.

Here the CDR3 reads CASSFGQGGSSPLHF. The J gene is TRBJ1-6, the V gene TRBV5-1; TCRdb's D gene call, TRBD1, goes unchecked for lack of DNA. The germline V gene has CDR1 SGHRS and CDR2 YFSETQ. The CDR3 has 15 amino acids.

This sequence joins TRBV7-3 and TRBJ1-5; as DNA is missing, the TRBD1 call by TCRdb cannot be tested. The CDR3 has 13 amino acids. From germline, CDR1 is SGHTA and CDR2 FQGTGA. This CDR3 is CASSLDPYQPQHF.

This chain joins TRBV4-3 and TRBJ2-7; absent DNA, TCRdb's TRBD2 call cannot be checked. The CDR3 is 15 amino acids. Germline V gene lookup returns CDR1 LGHNA and CDR2 YSLEER. The CDR3 sequence: CASSQGDYSWSEQYF.

V and J are TRBV7-9 and TRBJ1-4. CDR1 is SEHNR, CDR2 FQNEAQ, per germline (reference sequence). This CDR3 is built from 13 residues. Here the CDR3 reads CASSLAVDEKLLF.

The V and J genes are TRBV5-1 and TRBJ2-3; TCRdb picks TRBD1, but there is no DNA to check that call. Germline V CDR1 and CDR2: SGHRS, YFSETQ. The CDR3 extends over 14 amino acids. CDR3 protein: CASSLVSGVNTQYF.

V and J are TRBV10-3 and TRBJ2-5; TCRdb returns TRBD1, unconfirmable since there is no DNA. The CDR3 is 13 amino acids. Germline V gene lookup returns CDR1 ENHRY and CDR2 SYGVKD. The CDR3 loop is CAISPGQKETQYF.

The CDR3 protein is CASSTGLAGGQYTGELFF. The chain is built from TRBV19 and TRBJ2-2; no DNA is available, so the TRBD2 call from TCRdb remains unchecked. Germline-derived CDR1 and CDR2 are LNHDA and SQIVND (reference sequence). This CDR3 region has 18 residues.

The genes are TRBV27 and TRBJ2-1; there is no DNA to check the TCRdb D call of TRBD2. The CDR3 totals 14 residues. The germline V gene encodes CDR1 MNHEY and CDR2 SMNVEV (reference sequence). The CDR3 protein is CASSSGLAGREQFF.

The V and J genes are TRBV10-3 and TRBJ2-3; TCRdb reports TRBD1, a call that lacks DNA to check it against. The germline V gene encodes CDR1 ENHRY and CDR2 SYGVKD. This CDR3 contains 18 residues. The chain's CDR3 is CAISERWLGGGSTDTQYF.

This chain connects TRBV5-1 to TRBJ1-6; without DNA, the TCRdb call of TRBD1 cannot be checked. Germline lookup yields CDR1 SGHRS and CDR2 YFSETQ. This CDR3 has 15 amino acids. Here the CDR3 reads CASSIGQGRNSPLHF.

The chain is built from TRBV2 and TRBJ2-7; absent DNA, TCRdb's TRBD1 call cannot be checked. The CDR3 is made up of 16 amino acids. From germline, CDR1 is SNHLY and CDR2 FYNNEI. CDR3 protein: CASSEAPIGQGLQQYF.

V usage is TRBV5-5 and J usage is TRBJ1-5; TCRdb lists TRBD1, though no DNA is available to test this call. This CDR3 spans 14 amino acids. Per germline, CDR1 SGHKS and CDR2 YYEKEE (reference sequence). The CDR3 loop is CASSLLRGGQPQHF.

The gene calls are TRBV25-1 and TRBJ1-1. CDR3 length equals 14 residues. Per germline, CDR1 MGHDK and CDR2 SYGVNS. CDR3 loop: CASSESDRNTEAFF.